The text below deals with one TCR beta chain. Its specificity is unknown. The CDR3 consists of 13 residues. Per germline, CDR1 LNHNV and CDR2 YYDKDF (reference sequence). The V and J ends lost 2 bases and 8 bases respectively, with 12 bases between them. This entry comes from a study of T cell responses to AZD1222 COVID-19 vaccine. Produced via immunoSEQ multiplex PCR; TCRdb's table is partial and in-frame only. The data contain about 180,000 clones, around 88% of them singletons. Study-wide results and limits: Spike regions recognized by vaccine-associated CD4 TCRs spanned the protein, led by 160-218 and 743-854.

The rearrangement links TRBV15 to TRBJ1-1; D perhaps matches TRBD1 (6 bases). Here the sequenced sample was peripheral blood, taken 28 days after the second AZD1222 dose. This clonotype was obtained from an adult who received the AZD1222 COVID-19 vaccine. CDR3 DNA sequence: TGTGCCACCAGCAGATCCTCGGACAGCGAAGCTTTCTTT. Translating it yields CATSRSSDSEAFF.